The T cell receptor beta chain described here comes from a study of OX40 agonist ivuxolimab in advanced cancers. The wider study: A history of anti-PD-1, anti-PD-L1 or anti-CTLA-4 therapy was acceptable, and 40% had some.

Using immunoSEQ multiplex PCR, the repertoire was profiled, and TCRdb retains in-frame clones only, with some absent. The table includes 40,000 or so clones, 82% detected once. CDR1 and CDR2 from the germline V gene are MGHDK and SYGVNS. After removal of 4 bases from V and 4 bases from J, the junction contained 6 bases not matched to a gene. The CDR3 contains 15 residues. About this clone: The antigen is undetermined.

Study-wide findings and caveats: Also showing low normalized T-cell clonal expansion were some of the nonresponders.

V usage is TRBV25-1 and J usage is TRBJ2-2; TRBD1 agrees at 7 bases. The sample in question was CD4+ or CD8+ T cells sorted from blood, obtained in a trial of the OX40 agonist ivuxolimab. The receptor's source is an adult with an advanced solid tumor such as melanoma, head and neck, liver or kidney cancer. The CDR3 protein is CASSAIDRATGELFF. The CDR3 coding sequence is TGTGCCAGCAGTGCAATCGACAGGGCCACCGGGGAGCTGTTTTTT.